Listed below are T cell receptor beta chains from one sample, sequenced in a study of T cell responses to AZD1222 COVID-19 vaccine. Produced via immunoSEQ multiplex PCR; TCRdb's table is partial and in-frame only. The sample carries approximately 200,000 clones, 90% to 95% recorded once. The sample was peripheral blood, taken 28 days after the second AZD1222 dose. These receptors all stem from an adult who received the AZD1222 COVID-19 vaccine. The CDR3 runs from the conserved cysteine through the conserved F or W. Each record gives: clone size, J gene, V gene, D gene, CDR3 DNA, CDR3 protein. A D gene is named only where the DNA matches it firmly. Clone size is shown for a subset of rows, as once, few, many or a class of expanded clone.

abundance: once; j_gene: TRBJ1-1; v_gene: TRBV11-2; d_gene: .; CDR3nt: TGTGCCAGCAGCTTAGCAGTTTGGAACACTGAAGCTTTCTTT; CDR3aa: CASSLAVWNTEAFF
abundance: .; j_gene: TRBJ1-1; v_gene: TRBV5-1; d_gene: TRBD1; CDR3nt: TGCGCCAGCAGCCAGACCGGACAGGGGGCTAAGAACACTGAAGCTTTCTTT; CDR3aa: CASSQTGQGAKNTEAFF
abundance: .; j_gene: TRBJ2-1; v_gene: TRBV10-3; d_gene: TRBD2; CDR3nt: TGTGCCATGGGGGGACTAGCGGGAGACGGTGAGCAGTTCTTC; CDR3aa: CAMGGLAGDGEQFF
abundance: .; j_gene: TRBJ1-2; v_gene: TRBV19; d_gene: .; CDR3nt: TGTGCCAGTAGTATAAATGTGGCATCAGGGTCTAACTATGGCTACACCTTC; CDR3aa: CASSINVASGSNYGYTF
abundance: .; j_gene: TRBJ2-7; v_gene: TRBV28; d_gene: .; CDR3nt: TGTGCCAGCAGTTTTCTGAGGGGGGTTTACGAGCAGTACTTC; CDR3aa: CASSFLRGVYEQYF
abundance: .; j_gene: TRBJ2-7; v_gene: TRBV7-9; d_gene: .; CDR3nt: TGTGCCAGCAGCAGAAACACAGGGAATTCTCCCGCCTACGAGCAGTACTTC; CDR3aa: CASSRNTGNSPAYEQYF
abundance: .; j_gene: TRBJ1-5; v_gene: TRBV6-5; d_gene: .; CDR3nt: TGTGCCAGCAGTTACGGGGGTACTCAGCCCCAGCATTTT; CDR3aa: CASSYGGTQPQHF
abundance: .; j_gene: TRBJ2-7; v_gene: TRBV9; d_gene: .; CDR3nt: TGTGCCAGCAGCGGGGTTGGCGACGAGCAGTACTTC; CDR3aa: CASSGVGDEQYF
abundance: .; j_gene: TRBJ1-4; v_gene: TRBV19; d_gene: .; CDR3nt: TGTGCCAGTAGTATCACCAGCCAGGGGAATGAAAAACTGTTTTTT; CDR3aa: CASSITSQGNEKLFF
abundance: .; j_gene: TRBJ1-1; v_gene: TRBV7-9; d_gene: .; CDR3nt: TGTGCCAGCAGCTTATGGCTAGGGGTGAACACTGAAGCTTTCTTT; CDR3aa: CASSLWLGVNTEAFF
abundance: .; j_gene: TRBJ2-7; v_gene: TRBV9; d_gene: TRBD2; CDR3nt: TGTGCCAGCAGCGTAGATAGCGGGGCCTACGAGCAGTACTTC; CDR3aa: CASSVDSGAYEQYF
abundance: .; j_gene: TRBJ1-2; v_gene: TRBV29-1; d_gene: TRBD1; CDR3nt: TGCAGCGTAGACGGGACAGGGGAGGCCTATGGCTACACCTTC; CDR3aa: CSVDGTGEAYGYTF
abundance: .; j_gene: TRBJ2-1; v_gene: TRBV19; d_gene: TRBD2; CDR3nt: TGTGCCAGTAGCCTACTCCTCGCTAGCGGGATTGGAAATGAGCAGTTCTTC; CDR3aa: CASSLLLASGIGNEQFF
abundance: .; j_gene: TRBJ2-5; v_gene: TRBV7-3; d_gene: .; CDR3nt: TGTGCCAGCAGCCTCTCCGGGGGTCAAAAAGAGACCCAGTACTTC; CDR3aa: CASSLSGGQKETQYF
abundance: once; j_gene: TRBJ1-3; v_gene: TRBV7-9; d_gene: TRBD1; CDR3nt: TGTGCCAGCAGCCCTACAGGGGGTTCCGTCTCTGGAAACACCATATATTTT; CDR3aa: CASSPTGGSVSGNTIYF
abundance: .; j_gene: TRBJ2-5; v_gene: TRBV15; d_gene: TRBD2; CDR3nt: TGTGCCACCAGCAGACGCCAGGCGGGAGGCCAAGAGACCCAGTACTTC; CDR3aa: CATSRRQAGGQETQYF
abundance: once; j_gene: TRBJ2-5; v_gene: TRBV7-9; d_gene: TRBD2; CDR3nt: TGTGCCAGCAGCTTTGAGCGGGGGACCCAGTACTTC; CDR3aa: CASSFERGTQYF
abundance: .; j_gene: TRBJ2-3; v_gene: TRBV28; d_gene: .; CDR3nt: TGTGCTAGCAGTGTAGGACCCCGCACAGATACGCAGTATTTT; CDR3aa: CASSVGPRTDTQYF
abundance: .; j_gene: TRBJ2-7; v_gene: TRBV5-1; d_gene: TRBD2; CDR3nt: TGCGCCAGCAGCTTGTGGTCCGGGACTAGCGGTTCTGGGGACGAGCAGTACTTC; CDR3aa: CASSLWSGTSGSGDEQYF
abundance: once; j_gene: TRBJ1-2; v_gene: TRBV14; d_gene: .; CDR3nt: TGTGCCAGCAGCCAAGGTAGGGCAGGAGTTAACTATGGCTACACCTTC; CDR3aa: CASSQGRAGVNYGYTF
abundance: .; j_gene: TRBJ2-3; v_gene: TRBV10-2; d_gene: TRBD2; CDR3nt: TGCGCCAGCAGTGAGTACCCCCTAGCGGGGTACACAGATACGCAGTATTTT; CDR3aa: CASSEYPLAGYTDTQYF
abundance: .; j_gene: TRBJ1-1; v_gene: TRBV5-4; d_gene: .; CDR3nt: TGTGCCAGCAGCCCGGGCGGGATGAACACTGAAGCTTTCTTT; CDR3aa: CASSPGGMNTEAFF
abundance: .; j_gene: TRBJ2-3; v_gene: TRBV7-2; d_gene: .; CDR3nt: TGTGCCAGCAGCTTAGTCGGACAGTCCACAGATACGCAGTATTTT; CDR3aa: CASSLVGQSTDTQYF
abundance: .; j_gene: TRBJ1-2; v_gene: TRBV7-9; d_gene: TRBD1; CDR3nt: TGTGCCAGCAGCCGGGACAGGTCCCCCTCCTATGGCTACACCTTC; CDR3aa: CASSRDRSPSYGYTF
abundance: .; j_gene: TRBJ2-1; v_gene: TRBV7-9; d_gene: .; CDR3nt: TGTGCCAGCAGCTCTAGCCGTCCTATCGATGAGCAGTTCTTC; CDR3aa: CASSSSRPIDEQFF
abundance: .; j_gene: TRBJ2-5; v_gene: TRBV24-1; d_gene: TRBD1; CDR3nt: TGTGCCACCAGTGATCACTGGACAGGGCAAGAGACCCAGTACTTC; CDR3aa: CATSDHWTGQETQYF
abundance: .; j_gene: TRBJ2-6; v_gene: TRBV11-3; d_gene: .; CDR3nt: TGTGCCAGCAGCCGCGGCCCTGGCAGGGAAGAGACTGGGGCCAACGTCCTGACTTTC; CDR3aa: CASSRGPGREETGANVLTF
abundance: .; j_gene: TRBJ2-7; v_gene: TRBV6-2/TRBV6-3; d_gene: .; CDR3nt: TGTGCCAGCAGTTACTCGAGCGCGGGGGCCCCGACCCTCTACGAGCAGTACTTC; CDR3aa: CASSYSSAGAPTLYEQYF
abundance: .; j_gene: TRBJ1-4; v_gene: TRBV4-1; d_gene: TRBD1; CDR3nt: TGCGCCAGCAGTCATGACAGGGTAGGAGAAAAACTGTTTTTT; CDR3aa: CASSHDRVGEKLFF
abundance: .; j_gene: TRBJ2-3; v_gene: TRBV18; d_gene: .; CDR3nt: TGTGCCAGCTCGCCATATGATACGCAGTATTTT; CDR3aa: CASSPYDTQYF
abundance: .; j_gene: TRBJ2-1; v_gene: TRBV19; d_gene: .; CDR3nt: TGTGCCAGTAGTACCTTTAGCGGACCAACCTACAATGAGCAGTTCTTC; CDR3aa: CASSTFSGPTYNEQFF
abundance: .; j_gene: TRBJ2-3; v_gene: TRBV5-5; d_gene: TRBD2; CDR3nt: TGTGCCAGCAGCTTGGGACTAGCGGGCAGCGATACGCAGTATTTT; CDR3aa: CASSLGLAGSDTQYF
abundance: .; j_gene: TRBJ1-3; v_gene: TRBV10-2; d_gene: .; CDR3nt: TGCGCCAGCAGTTTCCAAGGCCCGGTAGGAAACACCATATATTTT; CDR3aa: CASSFQGPVGNTIYF
abundance: once; j_gene: TRBJ2-1; v_gene: TRBV28; d_gene: TRBD1; CDR3nt: TGTGCCAGCAGTTCGACAGGGTTGGACTACAATGAGCAGTTCTTC; CDR3aa: CASSSTGLDYNEQFF
abundance: .; j_gene: TRBJ2-1; v_gene: TRBV27; d_gene: .; CDR3nt: TGTGCCAGCGGAACGACTAGACCATCCTACAATGAGCAGTTCTTC; CDR3aa: CASGTTRPSYNEQFF
abundance: .; j_gene: TRBJ2-1; v_gene: TRBV4-1; d_gene: TRBD2; CDR3nt: TGCGCCAGCAGCCAAGTCGCCAGCGGGGATGTCAATGAGCAGTTCTTC; CDR3aa: CASSQVASGDVNEQFF
abundance: few; j_gene: TRBJ2-7; v_gene: TRBV30; d_gene: TRBD2; CDR3nt: TGTGCCTGGAGCTCTACCGGAGGGATAGCGGGGCTCTCCTACGAGCAGTACTTC; CDR3aa: CAWSSTGGIAGLSYEQYF